This T cell receptor beta chain came from a study of blood T cell repertoires in COVID-19. V lost 3 bases and J 7 bases, leaving 19 bases between the germline ends. The CDR3 is 15 amino acids. Per germline, CDR1 GTSNPN and CDR2 SVGIG (reference sequence). The table came from immunoSEQ multiplex PCR; TCRdb's copy has only in-frame clones and leaves some out. The data show around 260,000 clones, less than 85% seen once. V is TRBV30 and J is TRBJ2-4; TRBD2 might be the D (6 bases). Sequencing was carried out using peripheral blood. The sequence derives from a man between 60 and 75 years old who had recovered from COVID-19. The CDR3 bases are TGTGCCTGGAGCCCTAGCGTAGCGTCGGCTAACATTCAGTACTTC. Protein product: CAWSPSVASANIQYF.